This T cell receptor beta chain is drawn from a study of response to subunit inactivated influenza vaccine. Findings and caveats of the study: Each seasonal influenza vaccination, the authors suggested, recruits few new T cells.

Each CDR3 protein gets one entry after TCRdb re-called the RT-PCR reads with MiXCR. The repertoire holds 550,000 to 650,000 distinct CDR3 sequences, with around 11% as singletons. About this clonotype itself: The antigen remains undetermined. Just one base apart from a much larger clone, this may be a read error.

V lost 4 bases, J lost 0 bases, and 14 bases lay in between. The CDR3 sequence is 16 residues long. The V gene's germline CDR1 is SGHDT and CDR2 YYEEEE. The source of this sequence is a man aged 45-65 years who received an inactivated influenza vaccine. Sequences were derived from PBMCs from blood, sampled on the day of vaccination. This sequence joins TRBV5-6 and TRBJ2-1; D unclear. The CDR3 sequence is CASSLNYITSYNEQFF. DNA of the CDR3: TGTGCCAGCAGCCTTAACTACATAACCTCCTACAATGAGCAGTTCTTC.